Following are 21 T cell receptor beta chains from one sample sequenced in a study of blood T cell repertoires in COVID-19. Profiled with immunoSEQ multiplex PCR; TCRdb holds only in-frame clones, not every one. Among fewer than 100,000 clones listed, roughly nine tenths were seen once. Sequencing input: peripheral blood. The receptor source for this set is a man older than 75 in a cohort sampled during active COVID-19.

The CDR3 DNA reads TGCGCCAGCAGCCAAGGGGGTCAGGGGCGGGTTCAGTACTTC. It codes for CASSQGGQGRVQYF. The V and J genes are TRBV4-1 and TRBJ2-4; tentatively, D is TRBD1 (6 bases). CDR1 and CDR2 from the germline V gene are MGHRA and YSYEKL. The V end was cut by 1 base, the J end by 11 bases, with 15 bases between. The CDR3 length is 14 residues.

This sequence joins TRBV27 and TRBJ2-5; 9 nucleotides line up with TRBD1. V shed 4 bases and J 2 bases; nucleotides not matched to a gene: 5. Germline assignment: CDR1 MNHEY and CDR2 SMNVEV (reference sequence). There are 15 residues in the CDR3. In DNA form, the CDR3 reads TGTGCCAGCAGTTCACTGGGGACAGGGCAAGAGACCCAGTACTTC. This translates into CASSSLGTGQETQYF.

In DNA, the CDR3 is TGTGCCAGCCCCACCAACAGGGGTCCTGGCTACACCTTC. It codes for CASPTNRGPGYTF. The rearrangement uses TRBV9 and TRBJ1-2; the match to TRBD1 covers 7 bases. CDR1 SGDLS and CDR2 YYNGEE come from the germline V gene. The CDR3 has 13 amino acids. After removal of 7 bases from V and 7 bases from J, the junction contained 10 bases not matched to a gene. Supplemented by reference TRBV9 and TRBJ1-2, the full variable domain reads DSGVTQTPKHLITATGQRVTLRCSPRSGDLSVYWYQQSLDQGLQFLIQYYNGEERAKGNILERFSAQQFPDLHSELNLSSLELGDSALYFCASPTNRGPGYTFGSGTRLTVV.

The rearrangement links TRBV9 to TRBJ1-2; D call uncertain. CDR1 is SGDLS, CDR2 YYNGEE, per germline. CDR3 length: 15 residues. Trimming pared 3 bases from V and 6 bases from J, leaving 18 bases between. The CDR3 sequence: CASSEEGGSRDGYTF. The CDR3 coding sequence is TGTGCCAGCAGCGAGGAAGGAGGGTCACGGGATGGCTACACCTTC.

The V and J genes are TRBV7-9 and TRBJ2-5; tentatively, D is TRBD2 (6 bases). CDR1 and CDR2 from the germline V gene are SEHNR and FQNEAQ (reference sequence). CDR3 length: 15 residues. With 4 bases removed from V and 5 bases from J, the gap between germline ends came to 17 bases. CDR3 bases: TGTGCCAGCAGCTACCGGACTACACAATCGGAGACCCAGTACTTC. As protein: CASSYRTTQSETQYF.

The chain has TRBV25-1 and TRBJ2-5; TRBD2 aligns across 8 bases. The V gene end was trimmed by 1 base and the J gene end by 4 bases; junction bases not matched to a gene: 5. The CDR3 totals 15 residues. The germline V gene has CDR1 MGHDK and CDR2 SYGVNS. The CDR3 DNA reads TGTGCCAGCAGTGAATGGGACGGGGGGGTAGAGACCCAGTACTTC. Translation gives CASSEWDGGVETQYF.

The chain uses TRBV2 and TRBJ2-5; 8 bases are shared with TRBD2. The J segment lost 1 base and the V segment lost 10 bases, leaving 11 bases of the junction unmatched. The CDR3 length is 15 residues. Germline CDR1 SNHLY, CDR2 FYNNEI. Written as DNA, the CDR3 is TGTGCCACCTCTCCAGTGGCGGGGGGCCAAGAGACCCAGTACTTC. This sequence encodes CATSPVAGGQETQYF.

The J gene is TRBJ2-3, the V gene TRBV11-2; tentatively, D is TRBD2 (6 bases). Trimming took off 5 bases at V and 2 bases at J, with 17 bases between the two ends. Germline V gives CDR1 SGHAT, CDR2 FQNNGV. The CDR3 runs to 16 residues. CDR3 in amino acids: CASSQRLESATDTQYF. Here the CDR3 DNA reads TGTGCCAGCAGCCAACGACTAGAGAGTGCCACAGATACGCAGTATTTT.

This sequence joins TRBV4-2 and TRBJ2-3; tentative D call: TRBD2 (5 bases). V was shortened by 4 bases and J by 0 bases, with 11 bases between the two germline ends. This CDR3 spans 15 amino acids. Germline values: CDR1 LGHNA, CDR2 YNFKEQ. The CDR3 bases are TGTGCCAGCAGCCGGGAGACCACTAGCACAGATACGCAGTATTTT. Protein sequence: CASSRETTSTDTQYF.

CDR3 DNA: TGTGCCAGCCTACCCGCAGGGGGGGCCAAAAACATTCAGTACTTC. This gives the protein CASLPAGGAKNIQYF. The chain has TRBV6-6 and TRBJ2-4, with a possible D match to TRBD1 (7 bases). This CDR3 contains 15 residues. CDR1 is MNHNY, CDR2 SVGAGI, per germline (reference sequence). V was cut by 8 bases and J by 1 base, with 15 bases left in between.

The V gene is TRBV3-1 (or the pseudogene TRBV3-2), the J gene TRBJ1-3, with 7 nucleotides matching TRBD1. The length of the CDR3 is 12 residues. Germline V gene data show CDR1 as LGHDT and CDR2 as YNNKEL (reference sequence). The V gene end was trimmed by 11 bases and the J gene end by 4 bases; junction bases not matched to a gene: 5. This CDR3 reads CAAGTEGNTIYF. In nucleotides, the CDR3 is TGTGCCGCCGGGACAGAAGGAAACACCATATATTTT.

J is TRBJ2-7 and V is TRBV2; a possible D gene is TRBD1 (6 bases). V was pared by 4 bases and J by 2 bases, with 12 bases between. The CDR3 covers 14 residues. The germline CDR1 and CDR2 sequences are SNHLY and FYNNEI. The CDR3 loop is CASSVLRGTYEQYF. The CDR3 region has the DNA TGTGCCAGCAGTGTCCTCAGGGGTACCTACGAGCAGTACTTC.

This rearrangement joins TRBV5-4 to TRBJ2-7; 9 nucleotides agree with TRBD2. The CDR3 spans 16 residues. Germline-derived CDR1 and CDR2 are SGHNT and YYREEE (reference sequence). V lost 6 bases and J lost 2; bases outside the gene matches: 12. CDR3 residues: CASTPGGRGGAYEQYF. The CDR3 DNA sequence: TGTGCCAGCACCCCGGGGGGGCGCGGGGGGGCCTACGAGCAGTACTTC.

The rearrangement uses TRBV19 and TRBJ2-2; 8 bases agree with TRBD1. This CDR3 spans 17 amino acids. J gave up 7 bases and V 7 bases, and 17 bases lay outside the gene matches. CDR1 is LNHDA, CDR2 SQIVND, per germline (reference sequence). DNA for the CDR3: TGTGCCAGTAACCAATCCCCCTCGACAGGGGTAAGCGGGGAGCTGTTTTTT. Its protein product is CASNQSPSTGVSGELFF.

The genes are TRBV3-1 (or the pseudogene TRBV3-2) and TRBJ1-4; D remains unclear. This CDR3 is built from 14 residues. Germline V gives CDR1 LGHDT, CDR2 YNNKEL (reference sequence). V dropped 0 bases and J dropped 4 bases, with 6 bases sitting between them. Here the CDR3 reads CASSQDLSNEKLFF. CDR3 DNA: TGTGCCAGCAGCCAAGATCTCAGTAATGAAAAACTGTTTTTT.

The V and J genes are TRBV27 and TRBJ2-7; D may be TRBD1 (6 bases). The CDR3 covers 13 residues. Between the trimmed V and J ends, which lost 5 bases and 1 base, there was a span of 9 bases. Looked up from germline, CDR1 is MNHEY and CDR2 is SMNVEV (reference sequence). CDR3 DNA sequence: TGTGCCAGCAGTCCAACAGGGTCCTACGAGCAGTACGTC. This translates into CASSPTGSYEQYV.

V is TRBV5-1 and J is TRBJ1-2; 7 bases agree with TRBD1. In germline, CDR1 is SGHRS, CDR2 YFSETQ. This CDR3 spans 14 amino acids. Unmatched junction bases numbered 9, after V lost 4 bases and J lost 6 bases. CDR3 sequence (DNA): TGCGCCAGCAGCCCCAGTGGGACAGCTAATGGCTACACCTTC. Translation gives CASSPSGTANGYTF.

V and J are TRBV3-1 (or the pseudogene TRBV3-2) and TRBJ2-1; TRBD2 agrees at 15 bases. The ends lost 4 bases at V and 0 bases at J; junction bases unmatched: 10. The CDR3 spans 20 residues. The germline V gene encodes CDR1 LGHDT and CDR2 YNNKEL (reference sequence). The CDR3 loop is CASSPWGLAGGRSSYNEQFF. Here the CDR3 DNA reads TGTGCCAGCAGCCCTTGGGGACTAGCGGGGGGCCGTAGCTCCTACAATGAGCAGTTCTTC.

The sample holds a few counts of this clone. This sample includes further DNA sequences coding for the same CDR3. The genes are TRBV14 and TRBJ2-1; no clear D. This CDR3 is 12 amino acids long. V dropped 0 bases and J dropped 9 bases, with 6 bases sitting between them. Germline V CDR1 and CDR2: SGHDN, FVKESK. CDR3 sequence reads: CASSQDSREQFF. In DNA, the CDR3 is TGTGCCAGCAGCCAAGATTCTCGTGAGCAGTTCTTC.

V usage is TRBV5-5 and J usage is TRBJ2-1; D is unresolved. Germline CDR1 SGHKS, CDR2 YYEKEE (reference sequence). The CDR3 contains 15 residues. Trimming took off 0 bases at V and 0 bases at J, with 7 bases between the two ends. This CDR3 reads CASSLAAFSYNEQFF. The DNA for the CDR3 is TGTGCCAGCAGCTTGGCTGCGTTCTCCTACAATGAGCAGTTCTTC.

The V and J genes are TRBV6-5 and TRBJ1-2, with a weak D call TRBD1 (6 bases). Germline V gene data show CDR1 as MNHEY and CDR2 as SVGAGI. V was clipped by 5 bases and J by 3 bases, with 13 bases between them. This CDR3 comprises 14 residues. DNA of the CDR3: TGTGCCAGCAGTCAACGGACAGCTTACTATGGCTACACCTTC. As protein: CASSQRTAYYGYTF.